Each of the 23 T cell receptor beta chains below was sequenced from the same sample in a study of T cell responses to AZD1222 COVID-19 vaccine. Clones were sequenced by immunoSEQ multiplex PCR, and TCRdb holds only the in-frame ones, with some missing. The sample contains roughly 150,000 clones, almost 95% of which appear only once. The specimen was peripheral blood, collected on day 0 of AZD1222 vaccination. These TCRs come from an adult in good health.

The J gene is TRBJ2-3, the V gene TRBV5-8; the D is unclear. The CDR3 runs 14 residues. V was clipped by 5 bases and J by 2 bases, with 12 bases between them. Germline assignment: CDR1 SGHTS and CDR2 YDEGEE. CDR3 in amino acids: CASRKGEATDTQYF. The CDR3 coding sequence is TGTGCCAGCAGGAAGGGTGAGGCCACAGATACGCAGTATTTT.

In nucleotides, the CDR3 is TGTGCCAGTAGTATTCAAGGGGAATCACCCCTCCACTTT. Its translation is CASSIQGESPLHF. The chain joins TRBV19 to TRBJ1-6, with a possible D match to TRBD1 (5 bases). The CDR3 is 13 amino acids. Germline CDR1 and CDR2: LNHDA and SQIVND (reference sequence). V shed 3 bases and J shed 10 bases, with 10 bases lying between them.

As DNA, the CDR3 is TGTGCCAGCAGTGAAGCGGGTAGGGGCGGTGGCTACACCTTC. Translation gives CASSEAGRGGGYTF. The J gene is TRBJ1-2, the V gene TRBV6-1; D may be TRBD1 (5 bases). This CDR3 is 14 amino acids long. CDR1 is MNHNS, CDR2 SASEGT, per germline. Trimming left V 0 bases short and J 7 bases short, with 12 bases between.

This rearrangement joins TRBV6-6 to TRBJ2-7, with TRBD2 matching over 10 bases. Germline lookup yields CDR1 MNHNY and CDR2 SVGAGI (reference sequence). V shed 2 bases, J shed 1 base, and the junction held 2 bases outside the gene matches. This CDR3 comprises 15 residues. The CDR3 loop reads CASSYGTSASYEQYF. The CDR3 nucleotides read TGTGCCAGCAGTTACGGGACTAGCGCTTCCTACGAGCAGTACTTC.

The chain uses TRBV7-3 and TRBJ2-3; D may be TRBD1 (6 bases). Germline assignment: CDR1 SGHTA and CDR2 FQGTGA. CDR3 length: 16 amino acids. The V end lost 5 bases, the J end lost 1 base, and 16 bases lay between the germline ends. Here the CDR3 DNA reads TGTGCCAGCAGCGAACACAGGGATCGGGGCACAGATACGCAGTATTTT. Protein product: CASSEHRDRGTDTQYF.

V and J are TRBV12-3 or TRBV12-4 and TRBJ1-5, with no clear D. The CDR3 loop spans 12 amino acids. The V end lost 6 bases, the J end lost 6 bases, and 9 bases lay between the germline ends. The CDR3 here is CASSPPRQPQHF. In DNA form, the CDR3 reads TGTGCCAGCAGCCCCCCTCGTCAGCCCCAGCATTTT.

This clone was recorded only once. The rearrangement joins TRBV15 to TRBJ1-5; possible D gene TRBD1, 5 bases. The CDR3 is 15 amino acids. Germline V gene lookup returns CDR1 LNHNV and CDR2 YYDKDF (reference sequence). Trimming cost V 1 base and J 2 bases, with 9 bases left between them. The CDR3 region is CATSRAGGGNQPQHF. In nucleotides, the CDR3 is TGTGCCACCAGCAGAGCGGGAGGGGGCAATCAGCCCCAGCATTTT.

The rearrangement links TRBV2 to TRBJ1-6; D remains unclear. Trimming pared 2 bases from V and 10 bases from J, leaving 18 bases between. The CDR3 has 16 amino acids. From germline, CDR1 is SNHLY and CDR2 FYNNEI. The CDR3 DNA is TGTGCCAGCAGTGAAAATGGATGGGGATCTAACTCACCCCTCCACTTT. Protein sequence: CASSENGWGSNSPLHF.

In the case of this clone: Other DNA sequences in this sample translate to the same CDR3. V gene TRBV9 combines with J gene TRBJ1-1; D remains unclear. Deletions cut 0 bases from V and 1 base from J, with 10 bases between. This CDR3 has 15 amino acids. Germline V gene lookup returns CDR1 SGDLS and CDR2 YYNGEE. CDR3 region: CASSVGVGPNTEAFF. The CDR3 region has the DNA TGTGCCAGCAGCGTAGGAGTAGGGCCGAACACTGAAGCTTTCTTT.

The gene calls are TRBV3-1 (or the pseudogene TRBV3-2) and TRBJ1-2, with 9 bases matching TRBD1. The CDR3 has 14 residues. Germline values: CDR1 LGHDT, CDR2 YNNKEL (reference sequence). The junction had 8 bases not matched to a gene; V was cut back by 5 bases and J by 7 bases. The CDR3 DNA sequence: TGTGCCAGCAGCTTACCGGGACAGGGAAGTGGCTACACCTTC. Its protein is CASSLPGQGSGYTF.

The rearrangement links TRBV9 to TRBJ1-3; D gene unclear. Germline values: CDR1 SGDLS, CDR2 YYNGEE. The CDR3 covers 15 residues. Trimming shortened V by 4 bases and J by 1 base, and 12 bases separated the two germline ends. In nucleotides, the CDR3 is TGTGCCAGCAGCCCCCCGCGGCCTTCTGGAAACACCATATATTTT. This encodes CASSPPRPSGNTIYF.

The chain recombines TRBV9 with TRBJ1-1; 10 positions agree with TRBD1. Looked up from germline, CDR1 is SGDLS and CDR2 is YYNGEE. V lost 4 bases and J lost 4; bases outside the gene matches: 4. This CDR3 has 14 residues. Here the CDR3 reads CASSNRTGGTEAFF. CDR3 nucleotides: TGTGCCAGCAGCAACCGGACAGGGGGCACTGAAGCTTTCTTT.

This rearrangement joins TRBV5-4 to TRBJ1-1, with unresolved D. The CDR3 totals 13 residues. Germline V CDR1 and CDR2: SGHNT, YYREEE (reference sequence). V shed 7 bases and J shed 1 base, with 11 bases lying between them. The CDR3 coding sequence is TGTGCCAGCCACAAACGGGAGAACACTGAAGCTTTCTTT. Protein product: CASHKRENTEAFF.

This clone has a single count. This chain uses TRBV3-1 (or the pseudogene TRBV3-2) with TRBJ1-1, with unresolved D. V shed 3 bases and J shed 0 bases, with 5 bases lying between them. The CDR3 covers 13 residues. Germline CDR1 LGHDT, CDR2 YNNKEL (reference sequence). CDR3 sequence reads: CASSQTMNTEAFF. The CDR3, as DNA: TGTGCCAGCAGCCAGACAATGAACACTGAAGCTTTCTTT.

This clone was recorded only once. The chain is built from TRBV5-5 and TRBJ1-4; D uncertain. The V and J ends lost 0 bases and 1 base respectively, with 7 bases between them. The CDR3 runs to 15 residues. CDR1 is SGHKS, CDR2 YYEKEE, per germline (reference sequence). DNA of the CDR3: TGTGCCAGCAGCTTGGGCGGTATAACTAATGAAAAACTGTTTTTT. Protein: CASSLGGITNEKLFF.

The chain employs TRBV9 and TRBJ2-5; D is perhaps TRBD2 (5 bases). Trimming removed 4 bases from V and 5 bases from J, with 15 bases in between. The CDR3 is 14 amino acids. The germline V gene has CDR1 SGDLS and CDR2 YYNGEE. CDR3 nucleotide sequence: TGTGCCAGCAGCTCCGACCCTAGCCCGGAGACCCAGTACTTC. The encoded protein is CASSSDPSPETQYF.

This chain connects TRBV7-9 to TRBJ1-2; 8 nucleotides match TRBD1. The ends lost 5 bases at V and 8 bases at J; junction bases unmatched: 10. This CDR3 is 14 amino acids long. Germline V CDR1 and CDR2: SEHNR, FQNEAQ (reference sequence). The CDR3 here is CASSLDREGRGYTF. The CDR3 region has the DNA TGTGCCAGCAGCCTGGACAGGGAGGGTCGGGGCTACACCTTC.

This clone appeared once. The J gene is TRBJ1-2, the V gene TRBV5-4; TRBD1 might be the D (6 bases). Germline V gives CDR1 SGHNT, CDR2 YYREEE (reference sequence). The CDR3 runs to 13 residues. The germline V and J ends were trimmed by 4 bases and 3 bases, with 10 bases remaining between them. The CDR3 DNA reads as TGTGCCAGCAGCATCAGGGGTGACTATGGCTACACCTTC. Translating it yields CASSIRGDYGYTF.

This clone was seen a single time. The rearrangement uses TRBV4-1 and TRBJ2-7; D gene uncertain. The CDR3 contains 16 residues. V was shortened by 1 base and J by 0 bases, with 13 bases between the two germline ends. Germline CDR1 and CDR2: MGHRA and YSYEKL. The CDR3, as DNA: TGCGCCAGCAGCCAAGCGTTAAGGCGGCCCTCCTACGAGCAGTACTTC. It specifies CASSQALRRPSYEQYF.

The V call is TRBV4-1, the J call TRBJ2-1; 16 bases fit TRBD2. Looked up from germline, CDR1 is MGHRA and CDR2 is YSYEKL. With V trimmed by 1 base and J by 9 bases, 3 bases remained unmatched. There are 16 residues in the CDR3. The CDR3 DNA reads TGCGCCAGCAGCCAAGCCGGGACTAGCGGGAGGGGTGAGCAGTTCTTC. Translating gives CASSQAGTSGRGEQFF.

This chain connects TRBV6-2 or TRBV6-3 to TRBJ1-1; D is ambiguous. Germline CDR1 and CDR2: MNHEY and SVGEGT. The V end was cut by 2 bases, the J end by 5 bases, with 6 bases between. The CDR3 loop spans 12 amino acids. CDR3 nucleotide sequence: TGTGCCAGCAGTTACGTAGCAACTGAAGCTTTCTTT. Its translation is CASSYVATEAFF.

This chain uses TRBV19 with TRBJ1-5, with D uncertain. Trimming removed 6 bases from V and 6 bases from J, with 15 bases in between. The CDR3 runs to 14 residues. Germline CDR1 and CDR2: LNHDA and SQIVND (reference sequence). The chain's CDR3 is CASSLQVGSQPQHF. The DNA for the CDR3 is TGTGCCAGTAGCCTCCAGGTGGGGAGTCAGCCCCAGCATTTT.

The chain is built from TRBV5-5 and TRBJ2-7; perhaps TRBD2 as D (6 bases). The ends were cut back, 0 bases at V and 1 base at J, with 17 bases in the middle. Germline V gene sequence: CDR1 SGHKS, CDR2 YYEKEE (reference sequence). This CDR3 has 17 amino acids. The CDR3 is CASSLVAGWGSSYEQYF. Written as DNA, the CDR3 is TGTGCCAGCAGCTTGGTGGCGGGGTGGGGCAGTTCCTACGAGCAGTACTTC. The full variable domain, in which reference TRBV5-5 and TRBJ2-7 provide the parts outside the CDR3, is DAGVTQSPTHLIKTRGQQVTLRCSPISGHKSVSWYQQVLGQGPQFIFQYYEKEERGRGNFPDRFSARQFPNYSSELNVNALLLGDSALYLCASSLVAGWGSSYEQYFGPGTRLTVT.